These T cell receptor beta chains were read from a single sample in a study of cytomegalovirus exposure and HLA in healthy donors. Profiled with immunoSEQ multiplex PCR; TCRdb holds only in-frame clones, not every one. The repertoire holds over 120,000 clones, with approximately 84% as singletons. What was sequenced was PBMCs. The receptors stem from an older woman in good health and CMV-seropositive. CDR3s include the opening cysteine and the closing phenylalanine or tryptophan. A D gene is named only where the DNA matches it firmly. Clone size is shown for a subset of rows, as once, few, many or a class of expanded clone.

clone_size d_call j_call v_call cdr3_nt cdr3_aa
- TRBD2 TRBJ2-5 TRBV28 TGTGCCAGCACCAATAGCGGGAGGGGTCTCCAAGGGACCCAGTACTTC CASTNSGRGLQGTQYF
- - TRBJ2-1 TRBV27 TGTGCCAGCAGACCGGGACAACACAATGAGCAGTTCTTC CASRPGQHNEQFF
- TRBD2 TRBJ2-1 TRBV25-1 TGTGCCAGCGTTAATAGCGGGAGGGGGAATGAGCAGTTCTTC CASVNSGRGNEQFF
- - TRBJ2-1 TRBV5-1 TGCGCCAGCAGCTTTAGACGGGAAGAGCAGTTCTTC CASSFRREEQFF
- TRBD1 TRBJ1-2 TRBV19 TGTGCCAGTAGTAGGGACAGGGGTGACTATGGCTACACCTTC CASSRDRGDYGYTF
- - TRBJ2-1 TRBV4-2 TGTGCCAGCAGCCAAGAAGGGTCGGGAGAGACCTACAATGAGCAGTTCTTC CASSQEGSGETYNEQFF
- - TRBJ1-2 TRBV5-1 TGCGCCAGCAGCTTGACAGGAGACCGATATGGCTACACCTTC CASSLTGDRYGYTF
- - TRBJ1-1 TRBV6-5 TGTGCCAGCAGTTACTCAAGGAGGGACACTGAAGCTTTCTTT CASSYSRRDTEAFF
- - TRBJ2-4 TRBV29-1 TGCAGCGTTGAAGTTGGGGGGACCACTCAGTACTTC CSVEVGGTTQYF
few TRBD1 TRBJ1-4 TRBV5-1 TGCGCCAGCAGCTTGGCCCCAGGGGGCGCAACTAATGAAAAACTGTTTTTT CASSLAPGGATNEKLFF
- - TRBJ2-1 TRBV19 TGTGCCAGTAGTATAGAGTTCTGGGGCTCTAACAATGAGCAGTTCTTC CASSIEFWGSNNEQFF
- - TRBJ2-1 TRBV27 TGTGCCAGCAGTTTATCCAGCGGCCGATACAATGAGCAGTTCTTC CASSLSSGRYNEQFF
- - TRBJ2-7 TRBV28 TGTGCCTGCGGTTGCAACGACGTTCAGGCCATGTGCGAGCAGTACTTC CACGCNDVQAMCEQYF
few TRBD2 TRBJ2-7 TRBV30 TGTGCCTGGAATGTAGCGGGGGGGGCCTACGAGCAGTACTTC CAWNVAGGAYEQYF
once TRBD2 TRBJ2-2 TRBV7-9 TGTGCCAGCAGCTTAGGGATTAGCGGGAATTTCGGGGAGCTGTTTTTT CASSLGISGNFGELFF
- - TRBJ1-2 TRBV28 TGTGCCAGCACGCCCCAGGGGAATCCTTTGGACTATGGCTACACCTTC CASTPQGNPLDYGYTF
once TRBD1 TRBJ1-2 TRBV11-1 TGTGCCAGCAGCCGCGAATCGGACAGGACCTATGGCTACACCTTC CASSRESDRTYGYTF
- TRBD2 TRBJ2-1 TRBV19 TGTGCCAGCAGAAGTCTAGCGGGGGACAATGAGCAGTTCTTC CASRSLAGDNEQFF
- - TRBJ2-2 TRBV4-1 TGCGCCAGCAGTCCGGACCCAAACACCGGGGGGCTGTTTTTT CASSPDPNTGGLFF
- TRBD2 TRBJ2-7 TRBV4-2 TGTGCCAGCAGCCAAGAGACCAGGCCTAGCGGGGGGTACGAGCAGTACTTC CASSQETRPSGGYEQYF
- - TRBJ1-2 TRBV10-3 TGTGCCATCAGTGTACAGGGTTCTGGTGGCTACACCTTC CAISVQGSGGYTF
- TRBD2 TRBJ2-1 TRBV30 TGTGCCTGGAGTCCGGGACTAGCGGGACCCTACAATGAGCAGTTCTTC CAWSPGLAGPYNEQFF
- - TRBJ1-5 TRBV25-1 TGTGCCAGCAGTGAAAGCACTGATAGCAATCAGCCCCAGCATTTT CASSESTDSNQPQHF